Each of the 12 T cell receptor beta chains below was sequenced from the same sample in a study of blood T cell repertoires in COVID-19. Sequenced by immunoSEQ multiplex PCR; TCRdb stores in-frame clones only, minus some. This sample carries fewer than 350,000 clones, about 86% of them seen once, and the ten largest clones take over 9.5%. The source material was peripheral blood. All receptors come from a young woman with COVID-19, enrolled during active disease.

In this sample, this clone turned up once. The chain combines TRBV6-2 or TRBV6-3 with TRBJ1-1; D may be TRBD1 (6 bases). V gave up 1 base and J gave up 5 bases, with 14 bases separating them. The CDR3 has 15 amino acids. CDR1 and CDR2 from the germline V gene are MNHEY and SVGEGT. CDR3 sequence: CASSYLGAGGTEAFF. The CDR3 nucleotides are TGTGCCAGCAGTTACTTGGGGGCAGGTGGAACTGAAGCTTTCTTT.

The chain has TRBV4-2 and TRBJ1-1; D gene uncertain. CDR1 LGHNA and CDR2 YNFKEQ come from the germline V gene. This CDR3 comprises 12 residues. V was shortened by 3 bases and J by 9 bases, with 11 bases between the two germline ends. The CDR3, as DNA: TGTGCCAGCAGCCAGAGTTCCCCCCAAGCTTTCTTT. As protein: CASSQSSPQAFF.

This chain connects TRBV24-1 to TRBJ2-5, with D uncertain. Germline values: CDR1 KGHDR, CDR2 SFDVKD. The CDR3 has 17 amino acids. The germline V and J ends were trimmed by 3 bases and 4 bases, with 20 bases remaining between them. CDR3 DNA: TGTGCCACCAGTGATCCACCCTATGACACCTCCGGAGAGACCCAGTACTTC. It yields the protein CATSDPPYDTSGETQYF.

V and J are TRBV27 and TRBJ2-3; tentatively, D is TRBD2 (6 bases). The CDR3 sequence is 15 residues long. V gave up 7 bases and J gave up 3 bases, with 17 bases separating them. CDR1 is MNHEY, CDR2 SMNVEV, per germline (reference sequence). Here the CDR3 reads CASNGLPLRTDTQYF. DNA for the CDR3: TGTGCCAGCAACGGACTACCCCTGAGGACAGATACGCAGTATTTT.

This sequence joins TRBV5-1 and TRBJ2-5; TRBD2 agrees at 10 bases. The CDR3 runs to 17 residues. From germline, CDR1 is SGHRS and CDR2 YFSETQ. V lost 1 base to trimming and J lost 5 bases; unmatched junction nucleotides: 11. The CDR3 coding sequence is TGCGCCAGCAGCTTGTTTCCGGGCCTAGCGGGGGAGGAGACCCAGTACTTC. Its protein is CASSLFPGLAGEETQYF.

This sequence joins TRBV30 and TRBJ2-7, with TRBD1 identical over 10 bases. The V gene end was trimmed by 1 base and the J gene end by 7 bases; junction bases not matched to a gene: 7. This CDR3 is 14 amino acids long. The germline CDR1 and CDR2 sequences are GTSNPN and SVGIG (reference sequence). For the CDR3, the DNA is TGTGCCTGGAGTGCCGGGACAGGGGTGGAAGAGCAGTACTTC. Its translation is CAWSAGTGVEEQYF.

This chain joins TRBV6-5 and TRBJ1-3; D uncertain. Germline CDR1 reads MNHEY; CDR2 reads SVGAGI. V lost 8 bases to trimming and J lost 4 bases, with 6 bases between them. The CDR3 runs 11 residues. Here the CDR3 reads CASSLGNTIYF. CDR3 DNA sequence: TGTGCCAGCTCCCTAGGAAACACCATATATTTT.

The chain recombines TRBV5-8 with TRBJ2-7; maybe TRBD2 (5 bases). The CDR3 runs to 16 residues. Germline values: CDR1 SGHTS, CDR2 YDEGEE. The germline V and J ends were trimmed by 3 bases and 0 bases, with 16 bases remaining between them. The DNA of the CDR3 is TGTGCCAGCAGCTCCAAACAACCCACTAGCTCCTACGAGCAGTACTTC. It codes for CASSSKQPTSSYEQYF.

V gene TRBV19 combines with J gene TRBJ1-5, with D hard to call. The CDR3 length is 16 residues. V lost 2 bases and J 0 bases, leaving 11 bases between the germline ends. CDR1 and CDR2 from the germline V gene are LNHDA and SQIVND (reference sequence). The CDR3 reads CASSIPEQFSNQPQHF. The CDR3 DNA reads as TGTGCCAGTAGTATACCGGAACAGTTTAGCAATCAGCCCCAGCATTTT.

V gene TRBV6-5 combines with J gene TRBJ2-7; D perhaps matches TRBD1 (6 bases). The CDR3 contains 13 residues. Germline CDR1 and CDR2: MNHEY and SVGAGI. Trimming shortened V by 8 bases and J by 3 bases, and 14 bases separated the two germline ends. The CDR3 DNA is TGTGCCAGCGGACAGAGAGGCCACTACGAGCAGTACTTC. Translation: CASGQRGHYEQYF.

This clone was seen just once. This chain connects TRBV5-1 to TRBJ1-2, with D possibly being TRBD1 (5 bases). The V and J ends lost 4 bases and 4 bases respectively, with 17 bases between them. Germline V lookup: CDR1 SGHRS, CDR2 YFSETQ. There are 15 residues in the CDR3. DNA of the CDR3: TGCGCCAGCAGCCGGGAGCGCGCGGGGGGCTATGGCTACACCTTC. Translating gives CASSRERAGGYGYTF.

The CDR3 DNA is TGTGCCAGCACGCAGGTTCCTTCTGGAAACACCATATATTTT. This gives the protein CASTQVPSGNTIYF. The rearrangement uses TRBV2 and TRBJ1-3; no reliable D call. Germline-derived CDR1 and CDR2 are SNHLY and FYNNEI. V was clipped by 7 bases and J by 1 base, with 11 bases between them. The CDR3 has 14 amino acids. The whole variable domain, filled in from reference TRBV2 and TRBJ1-3, reads EPEVTQTPSHQVTQMGQEVILRCVPISNHLYFYWYRQILGQKVEFLVSFYNNEISEKSEIFDDQFSVERPDGSNFTLKIRSTKLEDSAMYFCASTQVPSGNTIYFGEGSWLTVV.